These T cell receptor beta chains were read from a single sample in a study of cytomegalovirus exposure and HLA in healthy donors. Using immunoSEQ multiplex PCR, the repertoire was profiled, and TCRdb retains in-frame clones only, with some absent. This table has about 170,000 clones, around 76% appearing once. Source material: PBMCs. The receptors shown here come from a woman in her 30s in good health and CMV-seropositive. The CDR3 runs from the conserved cysteine through the conserved F or W. D genes are given only for firm matches. Only part of the rows carry a size: once, few, many, or a class if the clone is expanded.

TRBJ2-3 - TRBV29-1 - TGCAGCTCCACACCGGGAGATACGCAGTATTTT CSSTPGDTQYF
TRBJ2-2 - TRBV4-3 TRBD2 TGCGCCAGCAGAGCCTTAGCGGGGGGGTCCGCCGGGGAGCTGTTTTTT CASRALAGGSAGELFF
TRBJ2-7 - TRBV27 - TGTGCCAGCAGTGCAATAATTCGGACAGCACGTATCTCCTACGAGCAGTACTTC CASSAIIRTARISYEQYF
TRBJ2-2 - TRBV28 - TGTGCCAGCAGTTTATATCTATCCGGGGAGCTGTTTTTT CASSLYLSGELFF
TRBJ2-4 - TRBV7-9 - TGTGCCAGCAGCACCGCGGGCAAAAACATTCAGTACTTC CASSTAGKNIQYF
TRBJ2-2 - TRBV5-8 TRBD2 TGTGCCAGCAGCCGAGCACGGACTAGCGGGGTCAACACCGGGGAGCTGTTTTTT CASSRARTSGVNTGELFF
TRBJ1-5 - TRBV5-1 TRBD1 TGCGCCAGCAGCGACGGACAGGGAGAACAGCCCCAGCATTTT CASSDGQGEQPQHF
TRBJ1-4 - TRBV7-2 TRBD1 TGTGCCAGCAGCTTAGGGACAGGGGAGGGTGAAAAACTGTTTTTT CASSLGTGEGEKLFF
TRBJ2-1 - TRBV4-1 - TGCGCCAGCAGCCTCCGTGGGGACATCAGGAATGAGCAGTTCTTC CASSLRGDIRNEQFF
TRBJ2-1 - TRBV6-4 TRBD2 TGTGCCAGCAGAGATAGCGGGAGTGGGTACAATGAGCAGTTCTTC CASRDSGSGYNEQFF
TRBJ1-2 - TRBV7-2 - TGTGCCAGCAGCTATAGACAGGTCTCGGATGGCTACACCTTC CASSYRQVSDGYTF
TRBJ2-3 - TRBV6-4 TRBD2 TGTGCCAGCAGTGAATCGGCTAGCGGGAGCACAGATACGCAGTATTTT CASSESASGSTDTQYF
TRBJ2-2 - TRBV6-5 - TGTGCCAGCAGTCCCCCTAGAGACACCGGGGAGCTGTTTTTT CASSPPRDTGELFF
TRBJ2-5 once TRBV7-2 TRBD2 TGTGCCAGCAGCCGGACTAGCACCCAAGAGACCCAGTACTTC CASSRTSTQETQYF
TRBJ2-1 - TRBV2 TRBD2 TGTGCCAGCGGCTTCACGACCGGGACTAGCGGGAGTATAAAGTACAATGAGCAGTTCTTC CASGFTTGTSGSIKYNEQFF
TRBJ2-5 once TRBV7-2 - TGTGCCAGCAGCTTCTTCGGTGAGACCCAGTACTTC CASSFFGETQYF
TRBJ2-5 few TRBV5-1 - TGCGCCAGCGGGTACGACGAGGGGACCCAGTACTTC CASGYDEGTQYF
TRBJ1-1 few TRBV4-3 - TGCGCCAGCAGCTATGCACTACTCGACGACGGCACTGAAGCTTTCTTT CASSYALLDDGTEAFF
TRBJ2-3 - TRBV11-3 TRBD2 TGTGCCAGCAGCTTAGGTGTGTCTAGCGGGGGGAGAGATACGCAGTATTTT CASSLGVSSGGRDTQYF
TRBJ2-1 - TRBV18 TRBD2 TGTGCCAGCTCACCACCCCCCGGGGGGGCCTACAATGAGCAGTTCTTC CASSPPPGGAYNEQFF
TRBJ1-5 - TRBV6-5 - TGTGCCAGCAGTCAGCAGGGTCTTGGCAATCAGCCCCAGCATTTT CASSQQGLGNQPQHF
TRBJ2-7 few TRBV7-2 TRBD1 TGTGCCAGCAGCAAAGACCCCGGGACAGCCTCCTACGAGCAGTACTTC CASSKDPGTASYEQYF
TRBJ2-7 - TRBV27 TRBD2 TGTGCCAGCAGTTTTTCCGGCACGGGAGGAGAGCAGTACTTC CASSFSGTGGEQYF
TRBJ2-7 - TRBV7-2 - TGTGCCAGCAGCTTAGACGGGGGGCTCCCCTACGAGCAGTACTTC CASSLDGGLPYEQYF
TRBJ2-3 - TRBV5-6 TRBD1 TGTGCCAGCAGCTTGGTTCAGGGGGCAAGAGATACGCAGTATTTT CASSLVQGARDTQYF